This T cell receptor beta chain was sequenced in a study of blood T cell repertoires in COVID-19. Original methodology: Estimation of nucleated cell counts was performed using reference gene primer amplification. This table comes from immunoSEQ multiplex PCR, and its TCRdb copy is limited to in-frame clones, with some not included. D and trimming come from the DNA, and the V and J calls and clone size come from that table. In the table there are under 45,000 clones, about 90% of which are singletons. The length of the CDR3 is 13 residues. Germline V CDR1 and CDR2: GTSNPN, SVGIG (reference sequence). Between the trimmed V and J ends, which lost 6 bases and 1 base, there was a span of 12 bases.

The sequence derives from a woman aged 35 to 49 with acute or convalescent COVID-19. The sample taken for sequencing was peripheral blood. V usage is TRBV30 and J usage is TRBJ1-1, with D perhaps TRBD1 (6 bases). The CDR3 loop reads CACPGQTNTEAFF. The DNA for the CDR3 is TGTGCCTGCCCAGGACAGACGAACACTGAAGCTTTCTTT. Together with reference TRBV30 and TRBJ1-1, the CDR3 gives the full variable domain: SQTIHQWPATLVQPVGSPLSLECTVEGTSNPNLYWYRQAAGRGLQLLFYSVGIGQISSEVPQNLSASRPQDRQFILSSKKLLLSDSGFYLCACPGQTNTEAFFGQGTRLTVV.